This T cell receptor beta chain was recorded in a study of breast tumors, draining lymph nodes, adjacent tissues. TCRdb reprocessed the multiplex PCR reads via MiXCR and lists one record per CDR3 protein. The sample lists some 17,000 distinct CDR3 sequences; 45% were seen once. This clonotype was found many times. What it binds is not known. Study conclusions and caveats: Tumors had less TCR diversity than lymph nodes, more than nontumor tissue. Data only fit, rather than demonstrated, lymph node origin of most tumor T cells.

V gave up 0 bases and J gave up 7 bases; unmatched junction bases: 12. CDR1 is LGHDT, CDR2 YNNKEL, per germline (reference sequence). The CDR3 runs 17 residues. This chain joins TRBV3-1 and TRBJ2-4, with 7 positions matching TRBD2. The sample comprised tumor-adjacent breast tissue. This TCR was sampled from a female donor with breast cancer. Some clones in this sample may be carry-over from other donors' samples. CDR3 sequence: CASSQDRDGRYRNIQYF. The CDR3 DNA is TGTGCCAGCAGCCAAGATCGGGACGGGAGGTATAGGAACATTCAGTACTTC.